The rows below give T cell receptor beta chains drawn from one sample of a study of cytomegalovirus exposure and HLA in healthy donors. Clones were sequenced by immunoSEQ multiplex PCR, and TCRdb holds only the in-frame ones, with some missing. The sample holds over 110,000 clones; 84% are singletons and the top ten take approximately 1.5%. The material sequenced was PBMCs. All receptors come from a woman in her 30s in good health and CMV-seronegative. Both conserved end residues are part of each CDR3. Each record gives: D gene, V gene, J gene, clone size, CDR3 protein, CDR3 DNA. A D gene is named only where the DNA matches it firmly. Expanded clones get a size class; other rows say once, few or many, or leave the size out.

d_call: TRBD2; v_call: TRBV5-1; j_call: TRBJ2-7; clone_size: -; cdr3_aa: CASSLGLAGGRVSYEQYF; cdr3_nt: TGCGCCAGCAGCTTGGGACTAGCGGGGGGCCGGGTCTCCTACGAGCAGTACTTC
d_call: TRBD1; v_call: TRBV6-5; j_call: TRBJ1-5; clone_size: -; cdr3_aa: CASSRQGTANQPQHF; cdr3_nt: TGTGCCAGCAGCAGACAGGGTACCGCCAATCAGCCCCAGCATTTT
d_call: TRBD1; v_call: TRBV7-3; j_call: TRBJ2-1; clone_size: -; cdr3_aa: CASSRQGGDEQFF; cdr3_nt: TGTGCCAGCAGCCGACAGGGGGGGGATGAGCAGTTCTTC
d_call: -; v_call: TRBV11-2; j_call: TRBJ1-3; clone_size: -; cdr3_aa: CASSAREVGRSYSGNTIYF; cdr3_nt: TGTGCCAGCAGCGCCCGCGAGGTCGGGAGGAGCTACTCTGGAAACACCATATATTTT
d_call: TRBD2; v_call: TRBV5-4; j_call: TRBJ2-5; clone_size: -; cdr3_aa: CASSRGLAGRRGETQYF; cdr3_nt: TGTGCCAGCAGCCGCGGACTAGCGGGGAGAAGGGGAGAGACCCAGTACTTC
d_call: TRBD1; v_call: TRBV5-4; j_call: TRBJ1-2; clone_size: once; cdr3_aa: CASSSSTGFGYTF; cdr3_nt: TGTGCCAGCAGCTCCTCGACAGGGTTCGGCTACACCTTC
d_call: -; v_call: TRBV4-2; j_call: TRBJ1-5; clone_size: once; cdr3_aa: CASSQDIGTAAINPQHF; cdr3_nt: TGTGCCAGCAGCCAAGATATCGGGACTGCAGCAATCAACCCCCAGCATTTT
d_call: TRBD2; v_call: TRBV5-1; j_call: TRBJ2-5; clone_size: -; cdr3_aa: CASSPGVSGGAETQYF; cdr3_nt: TGCGCCAGCAGCCCCGGTGTTAGCGGGGGAGCAGAGACCCAGTACTTC
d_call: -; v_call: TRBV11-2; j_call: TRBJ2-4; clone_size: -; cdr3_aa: CASSLDLAGGDIQYF; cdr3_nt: TGTGCCAGCAGCTTAGATTTAGCCGGGGGAGACATTCAGTACTTC
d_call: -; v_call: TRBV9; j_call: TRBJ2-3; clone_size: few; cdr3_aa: CASSVGPNTDTQYF; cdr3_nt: TGTGCCAGCAGCGTAGGTCCCAACACAGATACGCAGTATTTT
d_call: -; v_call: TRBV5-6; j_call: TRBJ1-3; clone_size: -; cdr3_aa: CASSLGAAGNTIYF; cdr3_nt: TGTGCCAGCAGCTTGGGTGCGGCGGGAAACACCATATATTTT
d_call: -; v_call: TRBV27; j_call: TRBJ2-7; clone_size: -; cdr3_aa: CASSLSWTAAYEQYF; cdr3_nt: TGTGCCAGCAGTTTATCCTGGACAGCAGCCTACGAGCAGTACTTC
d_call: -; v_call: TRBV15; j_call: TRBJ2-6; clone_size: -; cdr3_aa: CATSRIKSAGTGANVLTF; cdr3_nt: TGTGCCACCAGCAGAATCAAATCGGCCGGGACTGGGGCCAACGTCCTGACTTTC
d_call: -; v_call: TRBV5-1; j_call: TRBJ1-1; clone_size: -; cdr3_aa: CASSGYSMNTEAFF; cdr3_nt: TGCGCCAGCAGCGGTTACTCCATGAACACTGAAGCTTTCTTT
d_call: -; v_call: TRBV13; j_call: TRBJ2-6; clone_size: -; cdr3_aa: CASSLGGAGANVLTF; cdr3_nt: TGTGCCAGCAGCTTAGGAGGGGCTGGGGCCAACGTCCTGACTTTC
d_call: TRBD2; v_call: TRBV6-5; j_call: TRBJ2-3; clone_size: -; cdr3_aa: CASSRTSGTDTQYF; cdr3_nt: TGTGCCAGCAGCCGTACTAGCGGCACAGATACGCAGTATTTT
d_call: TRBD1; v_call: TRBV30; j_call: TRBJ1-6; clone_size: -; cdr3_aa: CAWKDAGTGVNNSPLHF; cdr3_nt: TGTGCCTGGAAAGATGCCGGGACAGGGGTCAATAATTCACCCCTCCACTTT
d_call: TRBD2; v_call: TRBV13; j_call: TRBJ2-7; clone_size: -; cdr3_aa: CASRYAGGPYEQYF; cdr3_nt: TGTGCCAGCAGGTATGCGGGGGGCCCCTACGAGCAGTACTTC
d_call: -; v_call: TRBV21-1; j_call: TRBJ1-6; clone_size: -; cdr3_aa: CASSKQGAGRRNSPLHF; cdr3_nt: TGTGCCAGCAGCAAACAAGGGGCAGGCCGCAGGAATTCACCCCTCCACTTT
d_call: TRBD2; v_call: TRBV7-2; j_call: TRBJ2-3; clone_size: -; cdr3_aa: CASSFGLAGARPRTDTQYF; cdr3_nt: TGTGCCAGCAGCTTTGGACTAGCGGGGGCCCGCCCTCGCACAGATACGCAGTATTTT
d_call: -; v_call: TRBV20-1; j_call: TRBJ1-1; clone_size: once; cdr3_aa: CSARQNTEAFF; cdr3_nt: TGCAGTGCAAGACAGAACACTGAAGCTTTCTTT
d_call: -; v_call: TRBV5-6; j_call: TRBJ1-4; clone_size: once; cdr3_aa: CASSEWGGNEKLFF; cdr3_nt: TGTGCCAGCAGTGAGTGGGGCGGTAATGAAAAACTGTTTTTT
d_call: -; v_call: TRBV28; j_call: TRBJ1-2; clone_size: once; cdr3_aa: CASSISGVPPMATF; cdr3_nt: TGTGCCAGCAGCATCAGCGGGGTCCCTCCTATGGCTACCTTC
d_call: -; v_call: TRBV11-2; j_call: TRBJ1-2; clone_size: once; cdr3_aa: CASSLAGGNYGYTF; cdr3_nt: TGTGCCAGCAGCTTAGCCGGCGGGAACTATGGCTACACCTTC
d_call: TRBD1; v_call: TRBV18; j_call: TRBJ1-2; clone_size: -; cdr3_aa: CASSLDRVYSYGYTF; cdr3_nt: TGTGCCAGCTCACTGGACAGGGTGTATAGCTATGGCTACACCTTC
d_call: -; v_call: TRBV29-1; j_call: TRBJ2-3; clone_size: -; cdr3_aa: CSVEIRRASTDTQYF; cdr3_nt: TGCAGCGTTGAAATCAGGCGGGCAAGCACAGATACGCAGTATTTT